This passage covers 4 T cell receptor beta chains from one sample sequenced in a study of T cells in Graves' hyperthyroidism and ophthalmopathy. There were TCR beta CDR3 regions amplified from RNA transcripts. HTBI primers were used for first-round RT-PCR of the TCR CDR3. TCRdb fed the multiplex PCR reads into MiXCR, producing one record per CDR3 protein. Of 550,000 to 600,000 distinct CDR3 sequences in the sample, 14% were seen once. Material: blood. Source of these receptors: a woman aged 18-35 years with Graves' ophthalmopathy.

This clonotype has only a few counts. The chain has TRBV9 and TRBJ1-2, with 9 bases aligning to TRBD1. Germline CDR1 is SGDLS and CDR2 is YYNGEE. With V trimmed by 2 bases and J by 6 bases, 2 bases remained unmatched. The CDR3 runs 13 residues. This CDR3 reads CASSVRDRDGYTF. CDR3 bases: TGTGCCAGCAGCGTCCGGGACAGGGATGGCTACACCTTC. Full variable domain (missing parts from reference TRBV9 and TRBJ1-2): DSGVTQTPKHLITATGQRVTLRCSPRSGDLSVYWYQQSLDQGLQFLIQYYNGEERAKGNILERFSAQQFPDLHSELNLSSLELGDSALYFCASSVRDRDGYTFGSGTRLTVV.

This clonotype showed up just a few times. In DNA, the CDR3 is TGTGCCAGCAGTTACTCTCGAGGGGCAGATAATTCACCCCTCCACTTT. It is translated as CASSYSRGADNSPLHF. The chain combines TRBV6-6 with TRBJ1-6, with D tentatively TRBD1 (5 bases). V lost 0 bases and J 5 bases, leaving 11 bases between the germline ends. The CDR3 length is 16 residues. Germline V CDR1 and CDR2: MNHNY, SVGAGI (reference sequence).

This clonotype was recorded a few times. V usage is TRBV9 and J usage is TRBJ2-2; 8 positions match TRBD1. The CDR3 is made up of 16 amino acids. Trimming took 4 bases from V and 6 from J; bases not matched to a gene: 11. Germline CDR1 and CDR2: SGDLS and YYNGEE. The CDR3 nucleotides are TGTGCCAGCAGCTCCCGACAGGGGATTATGGCCGGGGAGCTGTTTTTT. Residues: CASSSRQGIMAGELFF.

In this sample, this clonotype turned up many times. The rearrangement uses TRBV20-1 and TRBJ2-1, with 7 bases aligning to TRBD2. The CDR3 is 13 residues long. Trimming took 6 bases from V and 3 from J; bases not matched to a gene: 5. The germline CDR1 and CDR2 sequences are DFQATT and SNEGSKA (reference sequence). CDR3 sequence reads: CSARTRYYNEQFF. CDR3 nucleotides: TGCAGTGCCCGGACTAGGTACTACAATGAGCAGTTCTTC.